Listed below are T cell receptor beta chains from one sample, sequenced in a study of blood T cell repertoires in COVID-19. Profiled with immunoSEQ multiplex PCR; TCRdb holds only in-frame clones, not every one. Of 60,000 or so clones listed, over 60% are singletons. The specimen sequenced was peripheral blood. These receptors were taken from a man aged 25-45 years with COVID-19, enrolled during active disease. Both conserved end residues are part of each CDR3. D genes are given only for firm matches. Some rows mark clone size as missing; the rest say once, few, many or name a class of expanded clone.

CDR3nt,CDR3aa,v_gene,j_gene,abundance,d_gene
TGTGCCAGTAGTGTAAAGACGGCGGCGGCGGTCACCGGGGAGCTGTTTTTT,CASSVKTAAAVTGELFF,TRBV19,TRBJ2-2,-,-
TGTGCCAGCAGCCCCGTGGTAGCGGGAGACGATGAGCAGTTCTTC,CASSPVVAGDDEQFF,TRBV6-5,TRBJ2-1,-,TRBD2
TGTGCCACCAGTGACCGGGTGGGGGGGACAGATACGCAGTATTTT,CATSDRVGGTDTQYF,TRBV24-1,TRBJ2-3,-,TRBD2
TGTGCCAGCAGCCAATCCCAGGGGGACGCAGAGACCCAGTACTTC,CASSQSQGDAETQYF,TRBV7-7,TRBJ2-5,-,TRBD1
TGTGCCAGCAGCCAAGATGGGGGGGAGACCCAGTACTTC,CASSQDGGETQYF,TRBV4-2,TRBJ2-5,once,-
TGCGCCAGCAGCATTTGGACTAACTCCTACGAGCAGTACTTC,CASSIWTNSYEQYF,TRBV4-1,TRBJ2-7,-,-
TGTGCCAGCAGCTTGGGGACTCAGACGTCTAACTATGGCTACACCTTC,CASSLGTQTSNYGYTF,TRBV5-6,TRBJ1-2,-,-
TGTGCCAGCAGTTACGTTAGTGAGGGAACTGAAGCTTTCTTT,CASSYVSEGTEAFF,TRBV6-5,TRBJ1-1,few,-
TGTGCCACCCGGGAGGAGGGACAGGGGGCCAGAGAGCAGTACTTC,CATREEGQGAREQYF,TRBV24-1,TRBJ2-7,-,TRBD1
TGTGCCAGCAGCTTGACAGGGTATGAGTTAGAAGCTTTCTTT,CASSLTGYELEAFF,TRBV5-6,TRBJ1-1,-,-
TGCAGCGCGCTAGTACTAGCGGAAGCTTTCTTT,CSALVLAEAFF,TRBV29-1,TRBJ1-1,few,-
TGTGCCAGCAGTTCAACATACCTATGGACAGGGGCCTTGAACACTGAAGCTTTCTTT,CASSSTYLWTGALNTEAFF,TRBV27,TRBJ1-1,-,TRBD1
TGTGCCAGCACGGGACAGGGGTTCGGCACCGGGGAGCTGTTTTTT,CASTGQGFGTGELFF,TRBV2,TRBJ2-2,-,TRBD1
TGTGCCAGCAGCTTGAGATCACAAGGCGGGGGCTACAATGAGCAGTTCTTC,CASSLRSQGGGYNEQFF,TRBV5-4,TRBJ2-1,once,TRBD2
TGTGCCAGCAGTAGAACCTTCTCTGGAAACACCATATATTTT,CASSRTFSGNTIYF,TRBV14,TRBJ1-3,-,-
TGTGCCAGCAGCTTTGGAGCAGGGCGTGACACTGAAGCTTTCTTT,CASSFGAGRDTEAFF,TRBV7-2,TRBJ1-1,-,-
TGTGCCAGCAGCTTTGGGGCCCACGGCTACGAGCAGTACTTC,CASSFGAHGYEQYF,TRBV7-9,TRBJ2-7,-,-
TGCAGCGTGAAACAGGGAAGCAATGAGCAGTTCTTC,CSVKQGSNEQFF,TRBV29-1,TRBJ2-1,few,-
TGTGCCAGCAGCGTTTCAAGCGGGAGTCACAATGAGCAGTTCTTC,CASSVSSGSHNEQFF,TRBV9,TRBJ2-1,-,TRBD2
TGTGCCAGCTCTAGCGGGAGCGGCACAGATACGCAGTATTTT,CASSSGSGTDTQYF,TRBV6-4,TRBJ2-3,few,TRBD2
TGTGCCAGCTCTCCGGGGGGGCCCCCCACTGAGCAGTTCTTC,CASSPGGPPTEQFF,TRBV6-4,TRBJ2-1,-,TRBD2
TGTGCCAGCAGCGCTAGCGGGGGAGGAGAGACCCAGTACTTC,CASSASGGGETQYF,TRBV5-4,TRBJ2-5,-,TRBD2
TGCGCCAGCAGCTTGGACAGGAATGAGCAGTTCTTC,CASSLDRNEQFF,TRBV5-1,TRBJ2-1,-,-
TGTGCGGACAGGGGGATACACGAGCAGTACTTC,CADRGIHEQYF,TRBV27,TRBJ2-7,few,TRBD1
TGTGCCAGCAGCTTATTAGCCTACGAGCAGTACTTC,CASSLLAYEQYF,TRBV7-8,TRBJ2-7,-,-
TGTGCCAGCAGCGATACAGGGGTCGGGCAGCCCCAGCATTTT,CASSDTGVGQPQHF,TRBV7-9,TRBJ1-5,few,TRBD1
TGCAGCGTTCGACCCGAACAGGGCTACGAGCAGTACTTC,CSVRPEQGYEQYF,TRBV29-1,TRBJ2-7,-,-
TGTGCCAGCACCCAAGACGGGAGGGCTTACAATGAGCAGTTCTTC,CASTQDGRAYNEQFF,TRBV11-3,TRBJ2-1,-,TRBD2
TGCGCCAGCAGCTTGGATGGGCCTGGCCAAGAGACCCAGTACTTC,CASSLDGPGQETQYF,TRBV5-1,TRBJ2-5,-,-
TGTGCCAGCAGCGGACTACTAGCCCGGGGGGGGAATGAGCAGTTCTTC,CASSGLLARGGNEQFF,TRBV9,TRBJ2-1,-,TRBD2
TGTGCCAGCAGCTCCGGGACAGTCATGGGCTACACCTTC,CASSSGTVMGYTF,TRBV5-8,TRBJ1-2,few,TRBD1
TGTGCCAGCAGTTCGGAAGGACAGGGAAAGCACTACACCTTC,CASSSEGQGKHYTF,TRBV28,TRBJ1-2,-,TRBD1
TGTGCCACCAGTGACTCGGACAGGTACGAGCAGTACTTC,CATSDSDRYEQYF,TRBV24-1,TRBJ2-7,few,TRBD1
TGTGCCAGCAGCGCTCAGGGGGTTAACGAAAAACTGTTTTTT,CASSAQGVNEKLFF,TRBV9,TRBJ1-4,-,TRBD1